The 14 T cell receptor beta chains in this list originate from one sample, sequenced in a study of T cells in localized non-small cell lung cancer. Profiling relied on immunoSEQ multiplex PCR, and the TCRdb table lists in-frame clones only, not all of them. The profile shows approximately 19,000 clones, around 83% of them singletons. The specimen comprised peripheral blood, sampled before any cancer treatment. All receptors come from a man aged 40 to 70 with stage I lung adenocarcinoma.

The V call is TRBV4-2, the J call TRBJ2-3; TRBD1 matches 9 bases. Germline loops: CDR1 LGHNA, CDR2 YNFKEQ. This CDR3 contains 17 residues. V dropped 5 bases and J dropped 2; count of bases not matched to a gene: 11. The CDR3 is CASSIHLTGGITDTQYF. The CDR3 region has the DNA TGTGCCAGCAGCATTCACCTTACAGGGGGCATCACAGATACGCAGTATTTT.

V gene TRBV10-3 combines with J gene TRBJ1-5; D is ambiguous. Germline V gene sequence: CDR1 ENHRY, CDR2 SYGVKD. V dropped 0 bases and J dropped 7 bases, with 10 bases sitting between them. CDR3 size: 14 residues. This CDR3 is CAISESGLGQPQHF. CDR3 DNA: TGTGCCATCAGTGAGTCAGGGCTTGGGCAGCCCCAGCATTTT.

The rearrangement joins TRBV11-3 to TRBJ2-3; 8 nucleotides line up with TRBD1. Germline V gene data show CDR1 as SGHNT and CDR2 as YENEEA. V lost 5 bases and J lost 5; bases outside the gene matches: 12. The CDR3 runs 16 residues. The CDR3: CASSLRTGPGGDTQYF. The CDR3 DNA reads as TGTGCCAGCAGCCTAAGGACAGGGCCAGGGGGAGATACGCAGTATTTT.

This clone has more than one count but fewer than ten. The chain carries TRBV19 and TRBJ1-1; the match to TRBD1 covers 7 bases. CDR3 length: 15 residues. Trimming cost V 7 bases and J 1 base; bases outside gene matches: 9. Germline V CDR1 and CDR2: LNHDA, SQIVND (reference sequence). The DNA for the CDR3 is TGTGCCAGTAACGGACTTAACAGGGGGAACACTGAAGCTTTCTTT. Its translation: CASNGLNRGNTEAFF.

CDR3 nucleotide sequence: TGCGCCAGCAGCTTGGACGGGGAGAACACTGAAGCTTTCTTT. Its protein product is CASSLDGENTEAFF. The chain employs TRBV5-1 and TRBJ1-1; D remains unclear. Germline V gives CDR1 SGHRS, CDR2 YFSETQ. Trimming removed 0 bases from V and 1 base from J, with 7 bases in between. The CDR3 length is 14 residues.

The chain employs TRBV7-2 and TRBJ1-2, with D possibly being TRBD1 (6 bases). V dropped 6 bases and J dropped 14 bases, with 25 bases sitting between them. The CDR3 runs 14 residues. CDR1 is SGHTA, CDR2 FQGNSA, per germline. The CDR3 coding sequence is TGTGCCAGCAGTCTGGGGGCCGGGAATTCTAACTATACCTTC. It yields the protein CASSLGAGNSNYTF.

CDR3 sequence reads: CASREWGGQETQYF. CDR3 sequence (DNA): TGTGCCAGCAGGGAATGGGGGGGGCAGGAGACCCAGTACTTC. The chain recombines TRBV7-2 with TRBJ2-5, with D perhaps TRBD2 (7 bases). This CDR3 contains 14 residues. CDR1 SGHTA and CDR2 FQGNSA come from the germline V gene. V dropped 6 bases and J dropped 5 bases, with 16 bases sitting between them.

The V call is TRBV4-1, the J call TRBJ2-7, with D possibly TRBD2 on 5 matching bases. The CDR3 is 16 amino acids. Germline loops: CDR1 MGHRA, CDR2 YSYEKL. V was shortened by 0 bases and J by 0 bases, with 12 bases between the two germline ends. CDR3 in amino acids: CASSQDEGESSYEQYF. CDR3 DNA: TGCGCCAGCAGCCAAGATGAGGGCGAGAGCTCCTACGAGCAGTACTTC.

The J gene is TRBJ2-5, the V gene TRBV6-5, with a possible D match to TRBD1 (7 bases). Per germline, CDR1 MNHEY and CDR2 SVGAGI. Trimming pared 4 bases from V and 3 bases from J, leaving 12 bases between. The CDR3 is made up of 14 amino acids. The CDR3 DNA sequence: TGTGCCAGCAGTTCAACAGGGGAGGAAGAGACCCAGTACTTC. Encoded protein: CASSSTGEEETQYF.

The J gene is TRBJ2-7, the V gene TRBV7-3; 11 bases agree with TRBD1. CDR3 length: 15 amino acids. V shed 1 base and J 5 bases; nucleotides not matched to a gene: 4. Germline CDR1 reads SGHTA; CDR2 reads FQGTGA. The CDR3 sequence is CASSLMGTGGHEQYF. The CDR3 DNA follows: TGTGCCAGCAGCTTAATGGGGACAGGGGGTCACGAGCAGTACTTC.

The chain employs TRBV14 and TRBJ1-1; D remains unclear. The CDR3 extends over 16 amino acids. V lost 0 bases and J lost 11, with 22 bases in between. The germline CDR1 and CDR2 sequences are SGHDN and FVKESK. The CDR3 reads CASSQEGRNLVNGAFF. The CDR3 DNA sequence: TGTGCCAGCAGCCAAGAGGGAAGGAATCTCGTGAATGGGGCTTTCTTT.

The chain combines TRBV6-1 with TRBJ2-3; 9 nucleotides match TRBD1. The V gene end was trimmed by 4 bases and the J gene end by 3 bases; junction bases not matched to a gene: 5. Germline lookup yields CDR1 MNHNS and CDR2 SASEGT. This CDR3 contains 15 residues. CDR3 DNA: TGTGCCAGCAGTGCGGACAGGGGTGGAACAGATACGCAGTATTTT. The encoded protein is CASSADRGGTDTQYF.

The chain has TRBV19 and TRBJ2-7, with 10 bases that match TRBD1. This CDR3 has 14 residues. Trimming took 5 bases from V and 4 from J; bases not matched to a gene: 5. Per germline, CDR1 LNHDA and CDR2 SQIVND (reference sequence). CDR3 amino acids: CASSPTGGRYEQYF. The CDR3 DNA sequence: TGTGCCAGTAGTCCGACAGGGGGCAGGTACGAGCAGTACTTC.

The chain joins TRBV5-4 to TRBJ2-5; a weak D match, TRBD2 (7 bases). CDR1 SGHNT and CDR2 YYREEE come from the germline V gene (reference sequence). This CDR3 is built from 14 residues. V shed 3 bases and J shed 5 bases, with 14 bases lying between them. The CDR3 reads CASSSGGAGETQYF. CDR3 DNA sequence: TGTGCCAGCAGCTCGGGGGGCGCCGGGGAGACCCAGTACTTC.